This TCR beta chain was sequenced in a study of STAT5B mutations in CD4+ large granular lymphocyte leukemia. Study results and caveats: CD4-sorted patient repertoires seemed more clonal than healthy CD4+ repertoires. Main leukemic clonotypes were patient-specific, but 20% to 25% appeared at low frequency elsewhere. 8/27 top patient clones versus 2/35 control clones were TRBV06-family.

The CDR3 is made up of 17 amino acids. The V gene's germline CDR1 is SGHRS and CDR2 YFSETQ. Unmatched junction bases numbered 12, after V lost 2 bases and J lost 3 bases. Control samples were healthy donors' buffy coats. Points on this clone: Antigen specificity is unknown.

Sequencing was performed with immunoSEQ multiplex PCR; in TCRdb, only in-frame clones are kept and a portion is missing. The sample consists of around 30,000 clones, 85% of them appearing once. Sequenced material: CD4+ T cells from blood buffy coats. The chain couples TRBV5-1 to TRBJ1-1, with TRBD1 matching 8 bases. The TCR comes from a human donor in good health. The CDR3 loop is CASSFLFQGAGDTEAFF. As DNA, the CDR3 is TGCGCCAGCAGCTTCTTATTTCAGGGGGCCGGAGACACTGAAGCTTTCTTT.